This T cell receptor beta chain comes out of a study of metastatic and nonmetastatic thyroid tumors. Study-level information: Peripheral blood and tumor or nodule samples from malignant and benign thyroid patients were compared. Findings and limits, study-wide: It was reported that TCR beta diversity was significantly higher in malignant thyroid tumors than benign nodules, in blood and tumor.

The entire patient cohort was treatment-naive prior to thyroid surgery. This clone showed up many times. Its antigen is unknown. CDR1 is MDHEN and CDR2 is SYDVKM in the germline V gene. The CDR3 sequence is 13 residues long. V was clipped by 2 bases and J by 7 bases, with 12 bases between them. As handled by the study authors: Clinicopathological groups supplied CDR3 differences that were used to build a distant-metastasis classifier for papillary thyroid cancer. TCRdb reprocessed the PCR reads via MiXCR. The V and J calls and clone size come from TCRdb's table, not from the authors' own analysis. The sample contains 19,000 or so clones, more than 25% of which appear only once.

The chain is built from TRBV28 and TRBJ2-7, with D perhaps being TRBD1 or TRBD2 (5 bases each). Sequenced input: blood. This clonotype was sampled from a female donor with papillary thyroid cancer or a benign thyroid nodule (not recorded which). Some clones in this sample may be carry-over from other donors' samples. CDR3 sequence (DNA): TGTGCCAGCAGTTTACTAGGGGACGGGGAGCAGTACTTC. It codes for CASSLLGDGEQYF.